This T cell receptor (beta chain) was retrieved from a study of shared clonotypes between healthy human individuals. Study-level points and caveats: Clonotypes that were shared across a handful of donors made up 4% to 6% of naive CD4 clonotypes.

CDR3 size: 13 residues. Trimming took 11 bases from V and 1 from J, leaving 14 bases between them. Germline CDR1 SGHTA, CDR2 FQGNSA. As for this clone: The antigen remains undetermined.

The authors ran the assay at deep level. This table comes from immunoSEQ multiplex PCR, and its TCRdb copy is limited to in-frame clones, with some not included. The sample shows some 2 million clones, around 96% of them seen only once. Naive CD8 isolation took CD45RO-negative cells positively selected for CCR7 and excluded terminally differentiated effector memory CD45RA+ cells. This TCR came from a young man in good health. The chain links TRBV7-2 to TRBJ1-1; perhaps TRBD1 as D (5 bases). Sequencing input: naive CD8+ T cells sorted from blood. The CDR3 protein is CAAAVGANTEAFF. The CDR3 nucleotides read TGTGCCGCGGCGGTCGGGGCGAACACTGAAGCTTTCTTT.